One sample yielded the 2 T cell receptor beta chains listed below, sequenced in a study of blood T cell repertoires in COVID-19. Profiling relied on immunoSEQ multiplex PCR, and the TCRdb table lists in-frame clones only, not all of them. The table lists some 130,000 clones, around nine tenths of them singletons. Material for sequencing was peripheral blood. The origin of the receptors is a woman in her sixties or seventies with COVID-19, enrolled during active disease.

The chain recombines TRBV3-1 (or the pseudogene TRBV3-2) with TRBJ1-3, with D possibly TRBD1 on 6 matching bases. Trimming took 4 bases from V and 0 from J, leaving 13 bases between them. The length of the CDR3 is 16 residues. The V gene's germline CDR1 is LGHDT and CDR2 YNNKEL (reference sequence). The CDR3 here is CASSLGQTFSGNTIYF. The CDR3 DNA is TGTGCCAGCAGCCTAGGACAGACGTTCTCTGGAAACACCATATATTTT.

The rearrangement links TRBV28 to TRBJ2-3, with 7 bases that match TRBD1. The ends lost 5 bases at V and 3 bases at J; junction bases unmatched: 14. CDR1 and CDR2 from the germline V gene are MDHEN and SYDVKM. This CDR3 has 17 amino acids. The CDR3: CASSLYPPGQKTDTQYF. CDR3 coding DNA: TGTGCCAGCAGTCTATATCCACCGGGACAGAAGACAGATACGCAGTATTTT.